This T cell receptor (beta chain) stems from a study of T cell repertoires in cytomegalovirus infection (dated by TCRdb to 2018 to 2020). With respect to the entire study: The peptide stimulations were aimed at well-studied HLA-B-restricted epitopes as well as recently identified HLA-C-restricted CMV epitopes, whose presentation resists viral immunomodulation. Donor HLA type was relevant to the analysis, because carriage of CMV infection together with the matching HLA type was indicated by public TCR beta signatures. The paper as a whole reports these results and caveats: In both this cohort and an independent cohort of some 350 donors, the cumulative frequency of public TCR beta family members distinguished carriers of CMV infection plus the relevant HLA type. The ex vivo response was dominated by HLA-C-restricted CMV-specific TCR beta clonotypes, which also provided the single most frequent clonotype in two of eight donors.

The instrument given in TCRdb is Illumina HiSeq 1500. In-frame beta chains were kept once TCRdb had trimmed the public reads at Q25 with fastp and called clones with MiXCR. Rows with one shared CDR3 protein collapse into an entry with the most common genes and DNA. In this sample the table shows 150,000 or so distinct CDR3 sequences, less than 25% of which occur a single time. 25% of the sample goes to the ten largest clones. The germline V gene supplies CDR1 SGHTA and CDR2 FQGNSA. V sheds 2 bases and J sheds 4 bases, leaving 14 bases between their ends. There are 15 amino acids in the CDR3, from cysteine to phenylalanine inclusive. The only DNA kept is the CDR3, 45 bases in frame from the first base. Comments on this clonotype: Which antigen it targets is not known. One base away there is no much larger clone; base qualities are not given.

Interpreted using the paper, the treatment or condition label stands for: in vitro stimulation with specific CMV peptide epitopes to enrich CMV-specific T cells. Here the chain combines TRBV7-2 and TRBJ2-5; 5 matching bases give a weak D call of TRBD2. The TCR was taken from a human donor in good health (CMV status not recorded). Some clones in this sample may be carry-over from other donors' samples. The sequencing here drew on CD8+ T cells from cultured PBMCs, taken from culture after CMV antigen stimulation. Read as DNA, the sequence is TGTGCCAGCAGCTTAACGAGGGTTGCGGGAGAGACCCAGTACTTC. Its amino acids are CASSLTRVAGETQYF.